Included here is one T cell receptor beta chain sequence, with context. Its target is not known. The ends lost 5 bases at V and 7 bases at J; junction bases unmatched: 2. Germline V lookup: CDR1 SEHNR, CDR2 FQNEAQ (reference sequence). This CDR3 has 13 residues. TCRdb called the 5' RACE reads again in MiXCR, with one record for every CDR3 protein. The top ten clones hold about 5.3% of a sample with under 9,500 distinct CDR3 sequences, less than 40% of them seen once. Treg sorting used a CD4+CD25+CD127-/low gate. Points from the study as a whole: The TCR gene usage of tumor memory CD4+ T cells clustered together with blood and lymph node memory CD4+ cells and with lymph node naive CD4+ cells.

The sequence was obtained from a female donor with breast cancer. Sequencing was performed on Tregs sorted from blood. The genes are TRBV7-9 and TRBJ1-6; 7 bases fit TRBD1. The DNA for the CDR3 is TGTGCCAGCAGCCTGGGACAGAATTCACCCCTCCACTTT. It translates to CASSLGQNSPLHF.